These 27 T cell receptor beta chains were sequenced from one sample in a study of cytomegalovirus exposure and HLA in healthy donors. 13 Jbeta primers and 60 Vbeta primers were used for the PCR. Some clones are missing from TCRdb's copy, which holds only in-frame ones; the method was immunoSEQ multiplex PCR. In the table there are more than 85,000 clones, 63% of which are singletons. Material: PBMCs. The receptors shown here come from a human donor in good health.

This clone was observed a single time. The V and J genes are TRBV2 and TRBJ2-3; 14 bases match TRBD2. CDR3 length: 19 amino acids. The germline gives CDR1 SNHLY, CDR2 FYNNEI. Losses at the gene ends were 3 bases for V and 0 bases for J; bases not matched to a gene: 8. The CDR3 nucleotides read TGTGCCAGCAGTGACCCGACTAGCGGGAGGGCCCCAAGCACAGATACGCAGTATTTT. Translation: CASSDPTSGRAPSTDTQYF.

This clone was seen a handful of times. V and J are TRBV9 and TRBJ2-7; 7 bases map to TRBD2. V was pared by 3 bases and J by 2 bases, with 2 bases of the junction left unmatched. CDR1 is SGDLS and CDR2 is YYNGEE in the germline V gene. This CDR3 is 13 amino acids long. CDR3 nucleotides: TGTGCCAGCAGCGCGGGACTACCCTACGAGCAGTACTTC. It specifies CASSAGLPYEQYF.

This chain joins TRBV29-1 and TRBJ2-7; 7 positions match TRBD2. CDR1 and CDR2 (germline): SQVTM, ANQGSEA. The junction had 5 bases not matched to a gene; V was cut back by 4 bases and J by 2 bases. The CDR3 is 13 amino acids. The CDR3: CSVAGGSTYEQYF. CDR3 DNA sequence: TGCAGCGTTGCGGGCGGGAGTACCTACGAGCAGTACTTC.

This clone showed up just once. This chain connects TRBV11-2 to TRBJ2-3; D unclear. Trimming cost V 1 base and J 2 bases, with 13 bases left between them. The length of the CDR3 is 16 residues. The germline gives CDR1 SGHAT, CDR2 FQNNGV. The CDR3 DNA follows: TGTGCCAGCAGCTTAGTGATAAACACCGCCACAGATACGCAGTATTTT. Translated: CASSLVINTATDTQYF.

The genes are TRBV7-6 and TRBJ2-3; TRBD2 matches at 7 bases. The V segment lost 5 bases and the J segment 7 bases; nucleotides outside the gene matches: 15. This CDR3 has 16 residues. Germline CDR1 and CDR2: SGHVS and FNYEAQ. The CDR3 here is CASSLWVAGEENTQYF. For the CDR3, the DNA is TGTGCCAGCAGCCTCTGGGTGGCGGGAGAGGAAAATACGCAGTATTTT.

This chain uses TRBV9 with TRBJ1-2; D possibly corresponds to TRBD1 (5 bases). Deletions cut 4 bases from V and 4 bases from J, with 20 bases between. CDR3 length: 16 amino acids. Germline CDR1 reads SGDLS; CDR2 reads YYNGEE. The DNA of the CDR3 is TGTGCCAGCAGCCCAGATGGGACTGGATCCGTCTATGGCTACACCTTC. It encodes CASSPDGTGSVYGYTF.

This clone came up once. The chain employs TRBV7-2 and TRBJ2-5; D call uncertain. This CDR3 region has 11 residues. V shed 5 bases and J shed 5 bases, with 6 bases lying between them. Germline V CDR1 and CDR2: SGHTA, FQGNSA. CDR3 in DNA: TGTGCCAGCAGCCCTCGGGAGACCCAGTACTTC. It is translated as CASSPRETQYF.

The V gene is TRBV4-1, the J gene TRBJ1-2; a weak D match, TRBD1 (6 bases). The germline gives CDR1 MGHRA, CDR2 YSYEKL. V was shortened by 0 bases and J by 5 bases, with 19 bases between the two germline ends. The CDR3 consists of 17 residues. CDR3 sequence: CASSQDQGPGREYGYTF. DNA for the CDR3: TGCGCCAGCAGCCAAGATCAGGGGCCGGGCAGGGAGTATGGCTACACCTTC.

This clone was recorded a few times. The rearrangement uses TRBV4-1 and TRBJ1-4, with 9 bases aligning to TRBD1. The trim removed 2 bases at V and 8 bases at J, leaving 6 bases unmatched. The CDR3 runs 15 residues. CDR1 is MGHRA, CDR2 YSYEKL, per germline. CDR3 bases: TGCGCCAGCAGCCAAATGGGACAGGGAGGGGAAAAACTGTTTTTT. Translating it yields CASSQMGQGGEKLFF.

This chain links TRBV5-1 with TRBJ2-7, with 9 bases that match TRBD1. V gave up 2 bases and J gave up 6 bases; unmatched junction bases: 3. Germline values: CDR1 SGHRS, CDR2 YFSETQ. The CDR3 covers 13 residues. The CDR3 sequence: CASSFTGGLEQYF. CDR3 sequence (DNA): TGCGCCAGCAGCTTTACAGGGGGCCTCGAGCAGTACTTC.

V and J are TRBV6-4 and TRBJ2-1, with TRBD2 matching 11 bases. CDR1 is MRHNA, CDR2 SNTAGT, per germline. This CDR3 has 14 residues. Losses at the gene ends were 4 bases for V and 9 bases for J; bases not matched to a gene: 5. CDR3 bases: TGTGCCAGCAGTGTTATAGCGGGAGGGAGTGAGCAGTTCTTC. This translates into CASSVIAGGSEQFF.

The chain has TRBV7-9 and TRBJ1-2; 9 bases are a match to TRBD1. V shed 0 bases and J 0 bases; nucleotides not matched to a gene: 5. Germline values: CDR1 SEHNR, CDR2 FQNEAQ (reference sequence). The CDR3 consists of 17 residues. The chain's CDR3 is CASSLAPGQGPNYGYTF. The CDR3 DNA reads TGTGCCAGCAGCTTAGCGCCGGGACAGGGCCCTAACTATGGCTACACCTTC.

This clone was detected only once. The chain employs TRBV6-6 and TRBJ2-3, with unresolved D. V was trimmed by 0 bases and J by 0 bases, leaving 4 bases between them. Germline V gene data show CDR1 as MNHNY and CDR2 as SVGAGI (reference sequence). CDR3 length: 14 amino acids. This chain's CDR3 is CASSYSSSTDTQYF. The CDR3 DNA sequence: TGTGCCAGCAGTTACTCCTCCAGCACAGATACGCAGTATTTT.

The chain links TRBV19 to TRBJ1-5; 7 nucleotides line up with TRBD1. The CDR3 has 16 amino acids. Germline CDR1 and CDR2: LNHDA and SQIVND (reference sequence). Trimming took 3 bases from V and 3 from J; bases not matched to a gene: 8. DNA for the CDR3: TGTGCCAGTAGTATTTCCCTACAGGGGAACAATCAGCCCCAGCATTTT. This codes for CASSISLQGNNQPQHF.

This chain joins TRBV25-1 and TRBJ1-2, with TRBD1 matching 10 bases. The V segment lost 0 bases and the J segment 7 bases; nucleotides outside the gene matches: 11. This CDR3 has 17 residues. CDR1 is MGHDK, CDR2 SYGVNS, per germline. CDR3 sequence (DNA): TGTGCCAGCAGTGAATATAATCCGGGACAGGGGTCGGCTGGCTACACCTTC. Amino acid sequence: CASSEYNPGQGSAGYTF.

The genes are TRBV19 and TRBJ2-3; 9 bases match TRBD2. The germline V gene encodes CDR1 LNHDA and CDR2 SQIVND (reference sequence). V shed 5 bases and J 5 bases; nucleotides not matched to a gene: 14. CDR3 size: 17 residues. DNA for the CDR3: TGTGCCAGTAGTGTTCCCCCCGCGGCGGGAGGGATAGATACGCAGTATTTT. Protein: CASSVPPAAGGIDTQYF.

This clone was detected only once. DNA of the CDR3: TGTGCCAGCACCCCGGACAGGGGGTCTGGCTACACCTTC. Translation gives CASTPDRGSGYTF. The chain joins TRBV7-9 to TRBJ1-2; TRBD1 matches 10 bases. The CDR3 sequence is 13 residues long. The germline V gene encodes CDR1 SEHNR and CDR2 FQNEAQ (reference sequence). Trimming took 7 bases from V and 7 from J; bases not matched to a gene: 6. Filled out from reference TRBV7-9 and TRBJ1-2, the complete variable domain reads DTGVSQNPRHKITKRGQNVTFRCDPISEHNRLYWYRQTLGQGPEFLTYFQNEAQLEKSRLLSDRFSAERPKGSFSTLEIQRTEQGDSAMYLCASTPDRGSGYTFGSGTRLTVV.

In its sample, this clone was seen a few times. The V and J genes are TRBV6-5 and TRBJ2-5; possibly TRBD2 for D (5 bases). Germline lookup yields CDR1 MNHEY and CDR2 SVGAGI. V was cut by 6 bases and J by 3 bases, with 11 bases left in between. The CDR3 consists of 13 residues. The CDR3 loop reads CASSWTRKETQYF. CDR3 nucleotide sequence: TGTGCCAGCAGCTGGACTCGAAAAGAGACCCAGTACTTC.

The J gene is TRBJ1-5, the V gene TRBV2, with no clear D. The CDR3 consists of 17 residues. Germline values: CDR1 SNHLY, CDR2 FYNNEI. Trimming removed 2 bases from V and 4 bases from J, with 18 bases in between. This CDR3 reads CASSERNWNSRNQPQHF. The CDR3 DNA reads TGTGCCAGCAGTGAAAGAAACTGGAACAGTAGAAATCAGCCCCAGCATTTT. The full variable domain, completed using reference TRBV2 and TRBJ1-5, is EPEVTQTPSHQVTQMGQEVILRCVPISNHLYFYWYRQILGQKVEFLVSFYNNEISEKSEIFDDQFSVERPDGSNFTLKIRSTKLEDSAMYFCASSERNWNSRNQPQHFGDGTRLSIL.

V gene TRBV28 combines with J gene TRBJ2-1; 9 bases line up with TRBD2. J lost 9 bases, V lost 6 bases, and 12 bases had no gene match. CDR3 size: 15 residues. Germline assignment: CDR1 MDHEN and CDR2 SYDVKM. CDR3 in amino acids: CASSQTSGQGGEQFF. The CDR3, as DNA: TGTGCCAGCAGCCAGACTAGCGGCCAGGGCGGTGAGCAGTTCTTC.

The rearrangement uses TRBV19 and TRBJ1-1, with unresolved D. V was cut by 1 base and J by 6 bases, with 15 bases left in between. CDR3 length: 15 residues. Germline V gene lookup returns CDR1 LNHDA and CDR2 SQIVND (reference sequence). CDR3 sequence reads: CASSIAAGRVAEAFF. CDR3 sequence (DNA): TGTGCCAGTAGTATAGCGGCGGGGAGGGTCGCTGAAGCTTTCTTT.

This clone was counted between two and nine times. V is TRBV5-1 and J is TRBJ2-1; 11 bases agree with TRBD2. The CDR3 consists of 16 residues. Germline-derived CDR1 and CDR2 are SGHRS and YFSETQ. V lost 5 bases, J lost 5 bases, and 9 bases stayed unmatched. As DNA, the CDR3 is TGCGCCAGCAGGCGTATTACTAGCGGGAGCCACAATGAGCAGTTCTTC. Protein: CASRRITSGSHNEQFF.

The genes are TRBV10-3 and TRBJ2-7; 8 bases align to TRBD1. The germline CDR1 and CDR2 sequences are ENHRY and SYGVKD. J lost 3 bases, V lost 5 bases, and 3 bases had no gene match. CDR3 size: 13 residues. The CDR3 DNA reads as TGTGCCATCAGTTATGGACAGGGCTACGAGCAGTACTTC. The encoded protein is CAISYGQGYEQYF.

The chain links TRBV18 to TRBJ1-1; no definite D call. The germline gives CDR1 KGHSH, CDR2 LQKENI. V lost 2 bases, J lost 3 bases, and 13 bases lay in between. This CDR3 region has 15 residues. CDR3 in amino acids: CASSPSQEIYTEAFF. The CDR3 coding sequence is TGTGCCAGCTCACCATCTCAAGAGATCTACACTGAAGCTTTCTTT.

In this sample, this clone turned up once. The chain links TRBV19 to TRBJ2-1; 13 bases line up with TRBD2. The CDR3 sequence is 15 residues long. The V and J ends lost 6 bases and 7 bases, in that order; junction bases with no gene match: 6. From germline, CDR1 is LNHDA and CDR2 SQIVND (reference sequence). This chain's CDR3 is CASRPLAGGENEQFF. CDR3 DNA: TGTGCCAGTAGACCACTAGCGGGAGGGGAAAATGAGCAGTTCTTC.

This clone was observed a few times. This CDR3 reads CAWSVGLVNTEAFF. The CDR3 coding sequence is TGTGCCTGGAGTGTGGGACTCGTGAACACTGAAGCTTTCTTT. The chain joins TRBV30 to TRBJ1-1; tentatively, D is TRBD1 (5 bases). Germline V gives CDR1 GTSNPN, CDR2 SVGIG (reference sequence). Trimming left V 0 bases short and J 0 bases short, with 8 bases between. The CDR3 totals 14 residues.

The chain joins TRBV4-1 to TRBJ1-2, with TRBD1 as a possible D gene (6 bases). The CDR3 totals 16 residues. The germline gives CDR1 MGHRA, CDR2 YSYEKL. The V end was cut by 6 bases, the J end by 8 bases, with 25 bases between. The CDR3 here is CASSRTDRLLKVGYTF. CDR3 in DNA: TGCGCCAGCAGTCGGACGGACAGACTATTAAAGGTGGGCTACACCTTC.